This T cell receptor (beta chain) was identified during a study of OX40 agonist ivuxolimab in advanced cancers. The table lists this clone with a count of one. Some clones are missing from TCRdb's copy, which holds only in-frame ones; the method was immunoSEQ multiplex PCR. Among tens of thousands of clones, approximately 91% were seen once, and the ten largest hold around 0.28%. This CDR3 comprises 15 residues. Per germline, CDR1 LNHDA and CDR2 SQIVND (reference sequence). V shed 4 bases and J shed 4 bases, with 13 bases lying between them. The input for sequencing was CD4+ or CD8+ T cells sorted from blood, taken in a trial of the OX40 agonist ivuxolimab. The source of this sequence is an adult with an advanced solid tumor such as melanoma, head and neck, liver or kidney cancer. The rearrangement joins TRBV19 to TRBJ2-2; tentative D call: TRBD1 (6 bases). DNA for the CDR3: TGTGCCAGTAGTACCTCGGGACAACGCACCGGGGAGCTGTTTTTT. Translating it yields CASSTSGQRTGELFF.